Each of the 16 T cell receptor beta chains below was sequenced from the same sample in a study of prognosis after radiotherapy for stage I lung cancer. TCR beta CDR3 amplification from genomic DNA was performed by two-round multiplex PCR. The use of primers specific to each TRBV and TRBJ gene characterized first-round PCR. One entry per CDR3 protein results from TCRdb running MiXCR on the multiplex PCR reads. Altogether some 14,000 distinct CDR3 sequences are present, just under 30% being singletons, with the ten largest covering around an eighth. This sample comprised PBMCs, obtained before or after stereotactic body radiation therapy (not recorded which). The receptor source for this set is a donor aged 50 or older with non-small cell lung cancer.

This clonotype has ten or more counts. This chain connects TRBV5-4 to TRBJ2-1, with a weak D call TRBD2 (6 bases). The CDR3 spans 13 residues. V lost 1 base, J lost 9 bases, and 11 bases lay in between. In germline, CDR1 is SGHNT, CDR2 YYREEE (reference sequence). The CDR3 loop reads CASSLRLDGEQFF. The CDR3 DNA reads as TGTGCCAGCAGCTTGAGACTAGATGGTGAGCAGTTCTTC.

Sample share makes this clonotype medium-sized. V usage is TRBV6-1 and J usage is TRBJ2-7; weak D call: TRBD1 (6 bases). Germline V CDR1 and CDR2: MNHNS, SASEGT. V was trimmed by 9 bases and J by 4 bases, leaving 16 bases between them. The CDR3 is 13 residues long. The CDR3 sequence is CASHPGHTYEQYF. CDR3 DNA sequence: TGTGCCAGTCACCCGGGACATACTTACGAGCAGTACTTC.

On this clonotype itself: The junction differs from germline at one of its ends, possibly a read error. The CDR3 spells CASGYETGSGRAYEQLF. The CDR3 DNA is TGTGCCAGCGGATACGAGACAGGGAGCGGGAGAGCATACGAGCAGTTATTC. The V and J genes are TRBV28 and TRBJ2-1; D is possibly TRBD2 (8 bases). The CDR3 runs to 17 residues. Germline V gene lookup returns CDR1 MDHEN and CDR2 SYDVKM. Filled out from reference TRBV28 and TRBJ2-1, the complete variable domain reads DVKVTQSSRYLVKRTGEKVFLECVQDMDHENMFWYRQDPGLGLRLIYFSYDVKMKEKGDIPEGYSVSREKKERFSLILESASTNQTSMYLCASGYETGSGRAYEQLFGPGTRLTVL.

This clonotype was seen at least ten times. The CDR3 DNA is TGTGCCAGCAGTTTCGGAGCTGATCAGCCCCAGCATTTT. Its protein is CASSFGADQPQHF. V is TRBV12-3 or TRBV12-4 and J is TRBJ1-5, with unresolved D. Trimming pared 3 bases from V and 5 bases from J, leaving 8 bases between. The CDR3 has 13 residues.

At least ten counts were recorded for this clonotype. The CDR3 nucleotides are TGCAGCGTTGAAGTGATAACAGGGGGAGGGTACGAGCAGTACTTC. Protein: CSVEVITGGGYEQYF. The chain combines TRBV29-1 with TRBJ2-7; D possibly corresponds to TRBD1 (8 bases). CDR1 SQVTM and CDR2 ANQGSEA come from the germline V gene. CDR3 size: 15 residues. Trimming left V 1 base short and J 4 bases short, with 17 bases between.

This clonotype was picked up many times. The chain carries TRBV28 and TRBJ1-2; D gene uncertain. Germline V gene data show CDR1 as MDHEN and CDR2 as SYDVKM. There are 15 residues in the CDR3. V shed 3 bases and J shed 6 bases, with 17 bases lying between them. CDR3 DNA sequence: TGTGCCAGCAGTTTGTCGGGCTTGGCTTTAAATGGCTACACCTTC. It translates to CASSLSGLALNGYTF.

This clonotype appeared many times. V usage is TRBV10-3 and J usage is TRBJ2-5; no reliable D call. Between the trimmed V and J ends, which lost 0 bases and 5 bases, there was a span of 4 bases. The CDR3 runs to 12 residues. Per germline, CDR1 ENHRY and CDR2 SYGVKD. The CDR3 bases are TGTGCCATCAGTGAGTCGATGGAGACCCAGTACTTC. Its translation: CAISESMETQYF.

In this sample, this clonotype turned up many times. V and J are TRBV2 and TRBJ1-2; 7 positions agree with TRBD1. Germline CDR1 is SNHLY and CDR2 is FYNNEI. With 4 bases clipped from V and 5 bases from J, the junction kept 7 bases outside the gene matches. CDR3 size: 14 residues. The CDR3 spells CASSGGQRMYGYTF. CDR3 sequence (DNA): TGTGCCAGCAGTGGGGGACAGCGAATGTATGGCTACACCTTC.

This clonotype was detected ten times or more. The chain is built from TRBV6-1 and TRBJ1-1; D uncertain. Between the trimmed V and J ends, which lost 8 bases and 0 bases, there was a span of 13 bases. The CDR3 loop spans 14 amino acids. Germline V gene sequence: CDR1 MNHNS, CDR2 SASEGT. In DNA form, the CDR3 reads TGTGCCAGCCGGACTGTCCACATGAACACTGAAGCTTTCTTT. Translating gives CASRTVHMNTEAFF.

This clonotype is medium-sized (0.01 to 0.1%). For the CDR3, the DNA is TGTGCCTGGCACCGGGACAGGGGTAACACAGATACGCAGTATTTT. Amino acid sequence: CAWHRDRGNTDTQYF. This chain links TRBV30 with TRBJ2-3; 10 bases agree with TRBD1. There are 15 residues in the CDR3. J was trimmed by 2 bases and V by 5 bases; bases with no gene match: 7. CDR1 is GTSNPN, CDR2 SVGIG, per germline (reference sequence).

The chain employs TRBV3-1 and TRBJ2-7, with D perhaps matching TRBD1 (6 bases). This CDR3 has 17 amino acids. Trimming cost V 1 base and J 0 bases, with 16 bases left between them. Per the germline V gene, CDR1 is LGHDT and CDR2 is YNNKEL (reference sequence). This CDR3 is CASSQVLGATLSYEQYF. CDR3 nucleotides: TGTGCCAGCAGCCAAGTTTTGGGGGCCACCCTCTCCTACGAGCAGTACTTC.

This clonotype was seen just once. V is TRBV19 and J is TRBJ2-7; TRBD2 matches 7 bases. CDR1 and CDR2 from the germline V gene are LNHDA and SQIVND (reference sequence). V shed 9 bases and J 3 bases; nucleotides not matched to a gene: 8. The CDR3 runs 13 residues. The CDR3 here is CASRTRSSYEQYF. CDR3 DNA sequence: TGTGCCAGCAGGACTAGGAGCAGCTACGAGCAGTACTTC.

The chain combines TRBV24-1 with TRBJ2-5; the D is unclear. With 12 bases removed from V and 5 bases from J, the gap between germline ends came to 15 bases. CDR3 size: 12 residues. Germline V gives CDR1 KGHDR, CDR2 SFDVKD. The CDR3 reads CAPDDVTETQYF. In DNA form, the CDR3 reads TGTGCCCCTGATGACGTCACCGAGACCCAGTACTTC.

This clonotype was found many times. The chain has TRBV20-1 and TRBJ2-3, with 10 bases that match TRBD2. The CDR3 is made up of 14 amino acids. The germline CDR1 and CDR2 sequences are DFQATT and SNEGSKA (reference sequence). The V gene end was trimmed by 5 bases and the J gene end by 2 bases; junction bases not matched to a gene: 4. DNA of the CDR3: TGCAGTGCTCAGCGGGAGGGTCACACAGATACGCAGTATTTT. Translating it yields CSAQREGHTDTQYF.

With respect to this clonotype: With a much larger clone just one base away, this may be a read error. V gene TRBV28 combines with J gene TRBJ2-5; 15 bases map to TRBD2. Per the germline V gene, CDR1 is MDHEN and CDR2 is SYDVKM. This CDR3 spans 16 amino acids. CDR3 sequence reads: CASSFPGLAGGETRYF. As DNA, the CDR3 is TGTGCCAGCAGCTTCCCGGGACTAGCGGGAGGAGAGACCCGGTACTTC. Filled out from reference TRBV28 and TRBJ2-5, the complete variable domain reads DVKVTQSSRYLVKRTGEKVFLECVQDMDHENMFWYRQDPGLGLRLIYFSYDVKMKEKGDIPEGYSVSREKKERFSLILESASTNQTSMYLCASSFPGLAGGETRYFGPGTRLLVL.

The V call is TRBV7-2, the J call TRBJ2-1, with TRBD1 identical over 11 bases. CDR1 is SGHTA, CDR2 FQGNSA, per germline. The CDR3 consists of 15 residues. With V trimmed by 5 bases and J by 6 bases, 6 bases remained unmatched. CDR3 loop: CASSETGTGGNEQFF. CDR3 in DNA: TGTGCCAGCAGCGAAACCGGGACAGGGGGCAATGAGCAGTTCTTC.